This entry is about one T cell receptor (beta chain). Its antigen is currently unknown. The record originates from a study of cytomegalovirus exposure and HLA in healthy donors. Turning to the study itself: Out of 350 to 400 genotyped donors, around 80% belonged to the Caucasian-associated ancestry cluster. Study-wide results and limits: Later on, an analysis showed TCR association rates differing by HLA locus, with DRB1 the most and HLA-C the fewest. Most of the TCR beta V segments (in an earlier analysis) were productive either about 87% or about 30% of the time.

V dropped 1 base and J dropped 1 base, with 8 bases sitting between them. This CDR3 has 14 amino acids. The V gene's germline CDR1 is SGHNT and CDR2 YYREEE (reference sequence). PCR involved 60 Vbeta and 13 Jbeta primers. Sequencing used immunoSEQ multiplex PCR; TCRdb keeps in-frame clones, though not all of them. The sample contains some 88,000 clones, roughly 74% of which appear only once. The sequence came from a woman aged 18-29 years in good health and CMV-seropositive. What was sequenced was PBMCs. This sequence joins TRBV5-4 and TRBJ2-5; D ambiguous. The CDR3 DNA reads as TGTGCCAGCAGCTTGCTGCGTACCCAAGAGACCCAGTACTTC. It codes for CASSLLRTQETQYF. Drawing the rest from reference TRBV5-4 and TRBJ2-5, the complete variable domain is ETGVTQSPTHLIKTRGQQVTLRCSSQSGHNTVSWYQQALGQGPQFIFQYYREEENGRGNFPPRFSGLQFPNYSSELNVNALELDDSALYLCASSLLRTQETQYFGPGTRLLVL.